These 8 T cell receptor beta chains were all obtained from the same sample, sequenced in a study of blood T cell repertoires in COVID-19. Generated by immunoSEQ multiplex PCR, the TCRdb table keeps only in-frame clones and is missing some. Counted here are 150,000 to 180,000 clones, approximately 86% occurring once; the ten biggest clones make up 0.63%. Input material: peripheral blood. The receptors stem from a man aged 60-69 years with COVID-19, enrolled during active disease.

The J gene is TRBJ2-7, the V gene TRBV7-9; 8 bases fit TRBD1. With V trimmed by 1 base and J by 5 bases, 7 bases remained unmatched. Germline CDR1 reads SEHNR; CDR2 reads FQNEAQ (reference sequence). The CDR3 is 15 amino acids. The CDR3: CASSLVLQGADEQYF. The CDR3, as DNA: TGTGCCAGCAGCTTAGTTCTCCAGGGGGCGGACGAGCAGTACTTC.

This chain links TRBV27 with TRBJ1-6, with D tentatively TRBD1 (6 bases). The length of the CDR3 is 16 residues. Between the trimmed V and J ends, which lost 8 bases and 8 bases, there was a span of 22 bases. Looked up from germline, CDR1 is MNHEY and CDR2 is SMNVEV (reference sequence). The CDR3 DNA reads TGTGCCAGCCGAAGCCTCCTGGACAGAAATCATTCACCCCTCCACTTT. It encodes CASRSLLDRNHSPLHF.

This clone appeared once. This rearrangement joins TRBV7-9 to TRBJ2-7; TRBD1 aligns across 7 bases. CDR1 and CDR2 (germline): SEHNR, FQNEAQ (reference sequence). J lost 6 bases, V lost 2 bases, and 10 bases had no gene match. The CDR3 extends over 15 amino acids. In nucleotides, the CDR3 is TGTGCCAGCAGCTTAAGAGGGGGCGACTATTTCGAGCAGTACTTC. Amino acids: CASSLRGGDYFEQYF. Drawing the rest from reference TRBV7-9 and TRBJ2-7, the complete variable domain is DTGVSQNPRHKITKRGQNVTFRCDPISEHNRLYWYRQTLGQGPEFLTYFQNEAQLEKSRLLSDRFSAERPKGSFSTLEIQRTEQGDSAMYLCASSLRGGDYFEQYFGPGTRLTVT.

This clone has just one count. This chain uses TRBV6-5 with TRBJ1-4; D gene unclear. Trimming removed 10 bases from V and 12 bases from J, with 12 bases in between. The V gene's germline CDR1 is MNHEY and CDR2 SVGAGI. This CDR3 spans 10 amino acids. CDR3 DNA sequence: TGTGCCATCACGGACGGGGAACTGTTTTTT. Its translation is CAITDGELFF.

This clone was counted only a few times. The rearrangement links TRBV11-3 to TRBJ1-1; a weak D match, TRBD1 (6 bases). This CDR3 contains 14 residues. Germline V CDR1 and CDR2: SGHNT, YENEEA. V was pared by 2 bases and J by 1 base, with 8 bases between. CDR3: CASSLQGQNTEAFF. DNA for the CDR3: TGTGCCAGCAGCTTACAGGGGCAGAACACTGAAGCTTTCTTT.

This rearrangement joins TRBV7-3 to TRBJ2-3; D gene uncertain. This CDR3 has 13 amino acids. Germline V gives CDR1 SGHTA, CDR2 FQGTGA. Trimming took 3 bases from V and 6 from J, leaving 10 bases between them. The chain's CDR3 is CASSFTRTDTQYF. CDR3 sequence (DNA): TGTGCCAGCAGCTTCACTCGAACGGATACGCAGTATTTT.

CDR3 residues: CASSLRVYGYTF. Here the CDR3 DNA reads TGTGCCAGCAGTTTAAGAGTCTATGGCTACACCTTC. V is TRBV12-3 or TRBV12-4 and J is TRBJ1-2; D gene unclear. This CDR3 is built from 12 residues. V dropped 2 bases and J dropped 4 bases, with 5 bases sitting between them.

The chain is built from TRBV5-1 and TRBJ2-5; tentative D call: TRBD2 (7 bases). Germline CDR1 reads SGHRS; CDR2 reads YFSETQ. V lost 4 bases to trimming and J lost 2 bases, with 21 bases between them. CDR3 length: 17 amino acids. The chain's CDR3 is CASSPGGYTGPQETQYF. For the CDR3, the DNA is TGCGCCAGCAGCCCCGGGGGGTACACAGGGCCGCAAGAGACCCAGTACTTC.